Below, 10 T cell receptor beta chains from the same sample are listed, as sequenced in a study of cytomegalovirus exposure and HLA in healthy donors. PCR used 60 Vbeta primers and 13 Jbeta primers. Sequenced by immunoSEQ multiplex PCR; TCRdb stores in-frame clones only, minus some. The sample has 80,000 to 130,000 clones, around 75% seen once. The source material was PBMCs. These receptors originate from a woman aged 18 to 35 in good health and CMV-seropositive.

The chain carries TRBV19 and TRBJ1-4, with TRBD1 matching 9 bases. There are 12 residues in the CDR3. J gave up 6 bases and V 9 bases, and 2 bases lay outside the gene matches. The germline CDR1 and CDR2 sequences are LNHDA and SQIVND (reference sequence). The CDR3 loop reads CASRDRDEKLFF. In DNA, the CDR3 is TGTGCCAGCCGGGACAGGGATGAAAAACTGTTTTTT. The full variable domain, its missing parts supplied by reference TRBV19 and TRBJ1-4, is DGGITQSPKYLFRKEGQNVTLSCEQNLNHDAMYWYRQDPGQGLRLIYYSQIVNDFQKGDIAEGYSVSREKKESFPLTVTSAQKNPTAFYLCASRDRDEKLFFGSGTQLSVL.

Details on this clone: A junction boundary mismatches the germline segment, possibly from a read error. The chain couples TRBV7-9 to TRBJ2-7; TRBD1 aligns across 7 bases. Germline V gene lookup returns CDR1 SEHNR and CDR2 FQNEAQ (reference sequence). The CDR3 has 15 residues. The CDR3 DNA sequence: TGTTCCAGCAGCACGCCTTCGACAGGGCTCGGCGAGCAGTACTTC. It encodes CSSSTPSTGLGEQYF.

The rearrangement links TRBV29-1 to TRBJ1-2; TRBD1 is a possible D gene (6 bases). Looked up from germline, CDR1 is SQVTM and CDR2 is ANQGSEA. The CDR3 spans 11 residues. Deletions cut 6 bases from V and 4 bases from J, with 9 bases between. The CDR3 reads CSVAGAYGYTF. The CDR3 nucleotides are TGCAGCGTAGCAGGGGCCTATGGCTACACCTTC.

The chain carries TRBV15 and TRBJ2-7, with TRBD2 matching 7 bases. Per the germline V gene, CDR1 is LNHNV and CDR2 is YYDKDF (reference sequence). After removal of 0 bases from V and 2 bases from J, the junction contained 7 bases not matched to a gene. This CDR3 is built from 16 residues. This CDR3 is CATSRELTSVTYEQYF. The CDR3 DNA follows: TGTGCCACCAGCAGAGAGTTAACTAGCGTAACCTACGAGCAGTACTTC.

This clone was recorded a few times. The chain links TRBV29-1 to TRBJ2-1; perhaps TRBD1 as D (6 bases). The CDR3 is made up of 12 amino acids. Germline loops: CDR1 SQVTM, CDR2 ANQGSEA. V lost 3 bases and J lost 7, with 10 bases in between. The CDR3 region is CSVESGTNEQFF. The CDR3 DNA reads as TGCAGCGTTGAGTCAGGGACAAATGAGCAGTTCTTC.

The chain is built from TRBV10-3 and TRBJ2-7, with 9 bases aligning to TRBD1. CDR1 and CDR2 (germline): ENHRY, SYGVKD. The CDR3 spans 13 residues. V shed 9 bases and J 1 base; nucleotides not matched to a gene: 4. The CDR3 nucleotides read TGTGCCATTACCGGGACAGGGTCCTACGAGCAGTACTTC. Protein sequence: CAITGTGSYEQYF.

This clone appeared a single time. V usage is TRBV28 and J usage is TRBJ1-5; D is uncertain. The CDR3 is 15 amino acids. The ends were cut back, 4 bases at V and 1 base at J, with 11 bases in the middle. Germline V gives CDR1 MDHEN, CDR2 SYDVKM. This CDR3 is CASSSYSRSNQPQHF. The CDR3 DNA reads as TGTGCCAGCAGTTCTTATTCCAGGAGCAATCAGCCCCAGCATTTT.

CDR3 protein: CAWSKQNTGELFF. CDR3 coding DNA: TGTGCCTGGAGTAAACAGAACACCGGGGAGCTGTTTTTT. The J gene is TRBJ2-2, the V gene TRBV30, with D unclear. Trimming took off 2 bases at V and 1 base at J, with 5 bases between the two ends. The CDR3 sequence is 13 residues long. Germline loops: CDR1 GTSNPN, CDR2 SVGIG (reference sequence).

The V gene is TRBV14, the J gene TRBJ2-1, with 7 bases that match TRBD2. From germline, CDR1 is SGHDN and CDR2 FVKESK. CDR3 size: 13 residues. V lost 4 bases to trimming and J lost 9 bases; unmatched junction nucleotides: 6. The CDR3 DNA is TGTGCCAGCAGCCCGGGGGGAGGAATTGAGCAGTTCTTC. It encodes CASSPGGGIEQFF.

This chain links TRBV6-5 with TRBJ2-7, with 9 bases aligning to TRBD2. This CDR3 has 14 amino acids. Germline loops: CDR1 MNHEY, CDR2 SVGAGI. The junction had 7 bases not matched to a gene; V was cut back by 5 bases and J by 5 bases. The CDR3 region has the DNA TGTGCCAGCAGTCGCGAGCGGGGGGCTCACGAGCAGTACTTC. Translation: CASSRERGAHEQYF.